This paragraph covers one TCR beta chain sequence. What it binds is unknown. Researchers divided each subset's genomic DNA evenly across several immunoSEQ plates. Repertoires were generated with immunoSEQ multiplex PCR, while TCRdb's copy carries only in-frame clones and drops some. The sample records around 2,000,000 clones, approximately 94% being singletons. The source of the sample is a study of shared clonotypes between healthy human individuals. Overall study context: Per donor, three plates held CD4 naive cells, three held CD4 memory, two held CD8 naive and one held CD8 memory. Study results and caveats: In general, naive subsets displayed greater estimated richness than memory subsets did.

Terminally differentiated effector memory CD45RA+ cells were left out of the naive CD8 fraction, which was CD45RO-negative and positively selected for CCR7. CDR1 and CDR2 from the germline V gene are SEHNR and FQNEAQ (reference sequence). V lost 2 bases to trimming and J lost 8 bases, with 13 bases between them. This CDR3 has 14 amino acids. This chain connects TRBV7-9 to TRBJ2-1; possibly TRBD1 or TRBD2 for D (5 bases each). This clonotype was obtained from a man aged 18 to 30 in good health. Some clones in this sample may be carry-over from other donors' samples. Sequencing used naive CD8+ T cells from PBMCs. The CDR3 here is CASSLYTGGYEQFF. In DNA, the CDR3 is TGTGCCAGCAGCTTATATACAGGAGGCTATGAGCAGTTCTTC.